This T cell receptor (beta chain) was recorded in a study of blood T cell repertoires in COVID-19. The V and J ends lost 1 base and 0 bases, in that order; junction bases with no gene match: 2. CDR1 is MGHRA and CDR2 is YSYEKL in the germline V gene. The CDR3 length is 15 residues. Only in-frame clones appear in the TCRdb table, and some are missing; sequencing was by immunoSEQ multiplex PCR. The table has some 45,000 clones, 75% to 85% seen once; the top ten hold roughly 8.2%. The chain has TRBV4-1 and TRBJ2-7, with 8 bases lining up with TRBD2. The source of this sequence is a man at least 80 years old in a cohort sampled during active COVID-19. The sequencing input was peripheral blood. The CDR3 here is CASSQAGTSSYEQYF. The DNA for the CDR3 is TGCGCCAGCAGCCAAGCCGGGACTAGCTCCTACGAGCAGTACTTC.